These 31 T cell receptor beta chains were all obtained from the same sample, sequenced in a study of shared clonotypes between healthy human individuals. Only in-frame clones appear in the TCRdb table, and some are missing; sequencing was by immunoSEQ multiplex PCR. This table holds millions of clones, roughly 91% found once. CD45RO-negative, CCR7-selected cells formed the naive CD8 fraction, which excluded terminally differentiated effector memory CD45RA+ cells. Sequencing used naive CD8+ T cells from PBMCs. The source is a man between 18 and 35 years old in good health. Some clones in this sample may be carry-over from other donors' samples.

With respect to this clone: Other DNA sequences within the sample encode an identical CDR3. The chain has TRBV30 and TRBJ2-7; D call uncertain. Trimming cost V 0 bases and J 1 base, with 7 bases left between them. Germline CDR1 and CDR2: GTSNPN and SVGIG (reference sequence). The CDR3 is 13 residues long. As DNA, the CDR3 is TGTGCCTGGAGTGTGGCCAGTTCCTACGAGCAGTACTTC. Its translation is CAWSVASSYEQYF.

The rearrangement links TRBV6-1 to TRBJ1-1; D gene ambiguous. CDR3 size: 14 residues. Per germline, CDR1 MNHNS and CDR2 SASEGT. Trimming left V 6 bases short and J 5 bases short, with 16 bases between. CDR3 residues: CASRRHTSGTEAFF. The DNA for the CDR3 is TGTGCCAGCAGACGACACACATCAGGAACTGAAGCTTTCTTT.

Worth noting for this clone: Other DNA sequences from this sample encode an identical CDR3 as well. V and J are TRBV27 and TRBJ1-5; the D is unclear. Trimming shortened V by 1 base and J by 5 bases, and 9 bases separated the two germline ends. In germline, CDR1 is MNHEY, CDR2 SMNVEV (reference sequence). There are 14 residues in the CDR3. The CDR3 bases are TGTGCCAGCAGTTTATTCGGGAGCGATCAGCCCCAGCATTTT. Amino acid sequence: CASSLFGSDQPQHF.

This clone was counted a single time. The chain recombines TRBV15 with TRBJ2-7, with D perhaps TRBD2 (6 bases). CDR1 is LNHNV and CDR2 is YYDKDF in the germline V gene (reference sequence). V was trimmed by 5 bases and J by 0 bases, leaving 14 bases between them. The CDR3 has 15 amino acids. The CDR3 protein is CATSVSRGSSYEQYF. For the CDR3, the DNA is TGTGCCACCAGCGTCTCACGGGGGAGCTCCTACGAGCAGTACTTC.

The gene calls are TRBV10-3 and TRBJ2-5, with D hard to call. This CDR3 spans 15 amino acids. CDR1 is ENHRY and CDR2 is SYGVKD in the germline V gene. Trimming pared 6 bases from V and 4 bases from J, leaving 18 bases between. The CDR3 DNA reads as TGTGCCATCAGGAGACTCATAAACTCAACAGAGACCCAGTACTTC. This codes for CAIRRLINSTETQYF.

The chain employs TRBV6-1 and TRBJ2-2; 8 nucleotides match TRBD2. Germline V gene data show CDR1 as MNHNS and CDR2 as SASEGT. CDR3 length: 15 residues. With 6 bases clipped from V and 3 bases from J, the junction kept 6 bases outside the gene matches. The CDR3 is CASSTGGTHTGELFF. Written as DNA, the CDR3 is TGTGCCAGCAGCACGGGGGGGACCCACACCGGGGAGCTGTTTTTT.

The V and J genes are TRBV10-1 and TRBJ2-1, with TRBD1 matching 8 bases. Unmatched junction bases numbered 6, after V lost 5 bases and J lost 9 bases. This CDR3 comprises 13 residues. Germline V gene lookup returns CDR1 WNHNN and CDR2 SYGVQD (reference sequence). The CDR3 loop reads CASSHQGATEQFF. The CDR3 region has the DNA TGCGCCAGCAGTCACCAGGGGGCTACTGAGCAGTTCTTC.

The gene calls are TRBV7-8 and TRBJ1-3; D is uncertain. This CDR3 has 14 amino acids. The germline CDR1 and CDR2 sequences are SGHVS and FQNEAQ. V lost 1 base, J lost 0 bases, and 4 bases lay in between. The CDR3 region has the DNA TGTGCCAGCAGCTTAGAATACTCTGGAAACACCATATATTTT. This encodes CASSLEYSGNTIYF.

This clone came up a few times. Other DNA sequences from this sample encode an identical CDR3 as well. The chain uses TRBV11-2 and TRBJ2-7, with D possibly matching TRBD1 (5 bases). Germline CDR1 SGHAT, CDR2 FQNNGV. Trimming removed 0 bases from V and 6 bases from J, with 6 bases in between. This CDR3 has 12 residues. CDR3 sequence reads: CASSLDRVEQYF. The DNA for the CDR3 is TGTGCCAGCAGCTTAGACAGGGTCGAGCAGTACTTC.

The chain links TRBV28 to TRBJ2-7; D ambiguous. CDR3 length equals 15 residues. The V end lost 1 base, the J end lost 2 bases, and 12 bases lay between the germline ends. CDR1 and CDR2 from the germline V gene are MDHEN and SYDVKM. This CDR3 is CASSLSYDPPYEQYF. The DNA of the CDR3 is TGTGCCAGCAGTTTATCCTACGACCCACCCTACGAGCAGTACTTC.

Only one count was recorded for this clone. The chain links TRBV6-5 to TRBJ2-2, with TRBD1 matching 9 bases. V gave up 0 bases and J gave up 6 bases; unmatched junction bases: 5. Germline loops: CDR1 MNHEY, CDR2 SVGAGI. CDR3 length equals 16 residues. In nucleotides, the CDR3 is TGTGCCAGCAGTTACTCAGGGACAGGGTACCCCGGGGAGCTGTTTTTT. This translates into CASSYSGTGYPGELFF.

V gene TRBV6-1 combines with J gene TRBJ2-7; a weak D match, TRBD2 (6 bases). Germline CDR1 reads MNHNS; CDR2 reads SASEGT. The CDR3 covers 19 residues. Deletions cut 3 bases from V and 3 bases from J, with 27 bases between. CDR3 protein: CASSDRETYRILSSYEQYF. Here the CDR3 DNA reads TGTGCCAGCAGTGACCGGGAGACATACCGCATACTATCTAGCTACGAGCAGTACTTC.

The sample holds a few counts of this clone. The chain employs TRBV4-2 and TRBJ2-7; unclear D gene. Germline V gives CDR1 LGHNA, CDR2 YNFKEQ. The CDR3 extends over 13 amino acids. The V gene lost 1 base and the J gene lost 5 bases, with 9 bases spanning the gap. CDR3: CASSQVLNHEQYF. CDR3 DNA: TGTGCCAGCAGCCAAGTACTAAACCACGAGCAGTACTTC.

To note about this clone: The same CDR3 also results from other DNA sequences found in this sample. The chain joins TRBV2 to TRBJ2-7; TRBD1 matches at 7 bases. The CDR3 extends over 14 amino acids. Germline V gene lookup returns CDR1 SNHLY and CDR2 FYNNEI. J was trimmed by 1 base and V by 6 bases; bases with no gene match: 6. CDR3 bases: TGTGCCAGCAGCCCCCGGGACAGTTCCTACGAGCAGTACTTC. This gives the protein CASSPRDSSYEQYF.

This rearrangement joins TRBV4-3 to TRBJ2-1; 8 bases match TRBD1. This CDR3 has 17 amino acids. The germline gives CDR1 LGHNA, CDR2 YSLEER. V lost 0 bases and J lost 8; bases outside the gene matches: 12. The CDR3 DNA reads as TGCGCCAGCAGCCAAGATAGGCCAGGGGGCATTTCCGATGAGCAGTTCTTC. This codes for CASSQDRPGGISDEQFF.

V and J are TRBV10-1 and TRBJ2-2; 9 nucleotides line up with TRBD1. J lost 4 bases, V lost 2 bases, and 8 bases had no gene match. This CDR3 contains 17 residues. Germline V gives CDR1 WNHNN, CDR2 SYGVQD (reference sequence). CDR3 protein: CASSEPLGQGLTGELFF. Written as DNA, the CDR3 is TGCGCCAGCAGTGAGCCGTTGGGACAGGGCCTCACCGGGGAGCTGTTTTTT.

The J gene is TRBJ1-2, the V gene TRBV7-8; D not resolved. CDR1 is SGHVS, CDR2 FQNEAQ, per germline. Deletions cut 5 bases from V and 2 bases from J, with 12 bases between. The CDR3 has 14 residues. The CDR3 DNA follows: TGTGCCAGCAGCCCGACCAGGAGGAACTATGGCTACACCTTC. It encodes CASSPTRRNYGYTF.

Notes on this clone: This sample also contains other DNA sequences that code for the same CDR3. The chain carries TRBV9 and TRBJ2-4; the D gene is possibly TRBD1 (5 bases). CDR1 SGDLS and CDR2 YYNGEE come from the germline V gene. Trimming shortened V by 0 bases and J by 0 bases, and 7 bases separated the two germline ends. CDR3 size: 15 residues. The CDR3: CASSVAGLAKNIQYF. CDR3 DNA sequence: TGTGCCAGCAGCGTAGCAGGGTTAGCCAAAAACATTCAGTACTTC.

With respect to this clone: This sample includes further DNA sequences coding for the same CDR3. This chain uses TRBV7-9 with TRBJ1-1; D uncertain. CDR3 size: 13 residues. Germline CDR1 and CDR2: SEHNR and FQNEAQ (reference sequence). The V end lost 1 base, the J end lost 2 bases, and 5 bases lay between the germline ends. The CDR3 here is CASSLGFNTEAFF. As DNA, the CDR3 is TGTGCCAGCAGCTTAGGTTTTAACACTGAAGCTTTCTTT.

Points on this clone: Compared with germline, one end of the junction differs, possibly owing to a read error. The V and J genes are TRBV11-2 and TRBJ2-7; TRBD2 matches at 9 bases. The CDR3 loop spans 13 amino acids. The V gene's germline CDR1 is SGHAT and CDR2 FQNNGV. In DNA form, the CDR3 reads TGTGCCAGCAGCTTAGCGGTAGCGGGAGAGTTCCTCTTC. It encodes CASSLAVAGEFLF.

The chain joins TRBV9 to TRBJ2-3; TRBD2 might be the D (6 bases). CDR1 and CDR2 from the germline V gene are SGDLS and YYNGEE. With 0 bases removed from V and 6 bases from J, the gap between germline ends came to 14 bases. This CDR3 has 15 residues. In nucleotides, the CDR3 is TGTGCCAGCAGCGTAGGAGGACTACGACCCGATACGCAGTATTTT. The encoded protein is CASSVGGLRPDTQYF. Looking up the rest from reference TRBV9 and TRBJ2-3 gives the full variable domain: DSGVTQTPKHLITATGQRVTLRCSPRSGDLSVYWYQQSLDQGLQFLIQYYNGEERAKGNILERFSAQQFPDLHSELNLSSLELGDSALYFCASSVGGLRPDTQYFGPGTRLTVL.

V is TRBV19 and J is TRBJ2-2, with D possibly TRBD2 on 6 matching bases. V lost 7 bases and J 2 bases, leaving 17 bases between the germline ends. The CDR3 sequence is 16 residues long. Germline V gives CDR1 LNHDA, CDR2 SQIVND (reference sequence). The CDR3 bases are TGTGCCAGTACCCAACTCGGCGGGATCAACACCGGGGAGCTGTTTTTT. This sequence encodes CASTQLGGINTGELFF.

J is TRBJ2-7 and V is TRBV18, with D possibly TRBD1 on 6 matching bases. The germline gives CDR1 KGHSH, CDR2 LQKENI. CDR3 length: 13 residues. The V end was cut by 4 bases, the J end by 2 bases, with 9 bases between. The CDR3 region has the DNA TGTGCCAGCTCACAAACAGGGACCTACGAGCAGTACTTC. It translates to CASSQTGTYEQYF.

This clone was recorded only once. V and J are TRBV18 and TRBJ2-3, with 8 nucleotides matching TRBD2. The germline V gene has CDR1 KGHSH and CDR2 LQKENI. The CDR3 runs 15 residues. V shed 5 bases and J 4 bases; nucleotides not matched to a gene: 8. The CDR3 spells CASSNSGRGADTQYF. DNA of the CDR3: TGTGCCAGCTCAAACTCCGGGAGGGGCGCAGATACGCAGTATTTT. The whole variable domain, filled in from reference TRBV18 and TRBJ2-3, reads NAGVMQNPRHLVRRRGQEARLRCSPMKGHSHVYWYRQLPEEGLKFMVYLQKENIIDESGMPKERFSAEFPKEGPSILRIQQVVRGDSAAYFCASSNSGRGADTQYFGPGTRLTVL.

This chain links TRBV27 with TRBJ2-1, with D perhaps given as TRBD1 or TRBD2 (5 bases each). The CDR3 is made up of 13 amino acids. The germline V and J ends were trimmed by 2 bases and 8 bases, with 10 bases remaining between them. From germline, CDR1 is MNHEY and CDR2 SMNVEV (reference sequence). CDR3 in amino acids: CASSLGGTDEQFF. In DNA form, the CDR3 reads TGTGCCAGCAGTTTAGGGGGTACGGATGAGCAGTTCTTC.

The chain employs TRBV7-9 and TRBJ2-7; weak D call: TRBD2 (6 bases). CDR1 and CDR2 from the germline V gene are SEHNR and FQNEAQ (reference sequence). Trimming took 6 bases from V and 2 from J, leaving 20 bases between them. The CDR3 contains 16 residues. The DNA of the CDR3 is TGTGCCAGCAGTTCCCCCGAAGCGGGCTTCCCCTACGAGCAGTACTTC. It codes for CASSSPEAGFPYEQYF. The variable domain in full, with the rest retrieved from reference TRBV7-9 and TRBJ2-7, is DTGVSQNPRHKITKRGQNVTFRCDPISEHNRLYWYRQTLGQGPEFLTYFQNEAQLEKSRLLSDRFSAERPKGSFSTLEIQRTEQGDSAMYLCASSSPEAGFPYEQYFGPGTRLTVT.

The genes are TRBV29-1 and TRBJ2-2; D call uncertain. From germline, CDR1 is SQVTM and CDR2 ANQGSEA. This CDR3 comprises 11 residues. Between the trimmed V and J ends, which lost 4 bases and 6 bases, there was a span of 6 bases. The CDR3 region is CSVGDSGELFF. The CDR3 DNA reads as TGCAGCGTTGGCGACTCCGGGGAGCTGTTTTTT.

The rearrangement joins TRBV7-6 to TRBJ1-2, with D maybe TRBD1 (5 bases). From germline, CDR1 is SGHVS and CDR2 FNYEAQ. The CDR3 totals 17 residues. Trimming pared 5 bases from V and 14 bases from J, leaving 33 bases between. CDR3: CASSQIGVGGDPQIWTF. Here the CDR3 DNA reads TGTGCCAGCAGCCAAATAGGTGTTGGGGGGGACCCGCAAATATGGACCTTC.

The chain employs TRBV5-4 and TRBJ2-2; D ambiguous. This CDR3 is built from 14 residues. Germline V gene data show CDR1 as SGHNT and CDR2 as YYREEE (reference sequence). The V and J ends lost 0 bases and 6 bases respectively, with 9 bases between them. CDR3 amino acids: CASSLGWSAGELFF. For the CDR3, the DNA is TGTGCCAGCAGCTTGGGGTGGTCGGCCGGGGAGCTGTTTTTT.

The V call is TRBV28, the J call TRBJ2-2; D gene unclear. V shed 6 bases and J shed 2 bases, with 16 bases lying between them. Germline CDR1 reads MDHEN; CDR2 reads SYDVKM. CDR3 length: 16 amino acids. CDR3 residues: CASSLQSAGNTGELFF. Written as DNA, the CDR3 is TGTGCCAGCAGCCTCCAATCCGCCGGCAACACCGGGGAGCTGTTTTTT.

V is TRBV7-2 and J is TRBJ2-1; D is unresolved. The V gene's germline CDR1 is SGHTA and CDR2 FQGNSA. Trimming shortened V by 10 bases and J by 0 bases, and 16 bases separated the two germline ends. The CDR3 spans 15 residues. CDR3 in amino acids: CATQLFVDSYNEQFF. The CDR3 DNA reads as TGTGCCACCCAGCTGTTCGTCGACTCCTACAATGAGCAGTTCTTC.